This T cell receptor beta chain came from a study of a mutant IDH1 vaccine in newly diagnosed glioma (dated by TCRdb to 2020 to 2023). For the wider study: Across visits V03 through V10, patients got a total of eight vaccinations, given in weeks 1, 3, 5, 7, 11, 15, 19 and 23. Peripheral blood samples were drawn at six visits, namely V03 (baseline), V05, V07, V10, V12 and V13. Vaccination began 4-6 weeks after radiotherapy alone, or alongside temozolomide cycles in the chemotherapy-containing groups. Before enrollment, most patients had been given radiochemotherapy with temozolomide as standard therapy, while the rest had received either radiotherapy alone or temozolomide alone. The approximately 29 treated patients were around 62% male and approximately 40% female, with a mean age of roughly 40 years. Longitudinal TCRB deep sequencing was performed for around 23 treated patients wherever samples were available for exploratory analyses.

Library construction relied on the immunoSEQ multiplex PCR assay. Rearranged TCR beta chain sequences were amplified using the hsTCRB Kit according to the manufacturer's protocol. Sequencing of TCRB libraries was carried out on an Illumina MiSeq. Concerning the study's data processing: The proprietary platform of the kit vendor was used for demultiplexing, trimming and gene mapping. TCRdb retrieved this table from immuneACCESS and kept in-frame rearrangements only. Not all clones are present; in checked studies, unresolved V genes account for under half, and no reason is known for the remainder. V and J calls and clone size are given by that table; D and trimming were obtained from the DNA. In all, the sample holds roughly 62,000 clones, and roughly 80% of those were seen once. The ten largest account for about 7.7% of the sample. Relative to germline, V is 6 bases shorter and J is 8 bases shorter, with 13 bases between their ends. Via the germline V gene (reference sequence), CDR1 is MNHNY and CDR2 SVGAGI. Taken from cysteine to phenylalanine, the CDR3 has 12 residues. The sequence is cut down to CDR3 DNA, 36 bases in frame from base 1.

With regard to this clone: Its antigen target is currently unknown. No qualities accompany the bases; no much larger clone lies one base away.

The time point label of this sample denotes: week 5, during vaccination. Each vaccine dose was 300 ug of a 20-mer mutant IDH1 peptide in Montanide, given subcutaneously with topical imiquimod. All donors had newly diagnosed IDH1-mutant astrocytomas of WHO grade 3 or 4 that showed loss of nuclear ATRX. The samples were drawn from NOA16, a multicentre, single-arm, open-label phase I trial in Germany that tested a mutant IDH1 peptide vaccine in humans for the first time. Genomic DNA for TCRB sequencing was extracted from EDTA blood using the DNeasy Blood and Tissue Kit. On the study overall, not on this receptor specifically: Pseudoprogression seemed to be unrelated to changes in the top peripheral T cell clonotypes found by TCRB sequencing. Selection of PBMC samples for TCRB deep sequencing was based on availability. The authors stated that sample limitations prevented analyses of patient blood samples from being reproduced. Immune responses induced by the vaccine were seen in approximately 93% of patients across multiple MHC alleles.

The sequenced sample was PBMCs, obtained from a glioma patient whose treatment included an IDH1 peptide vaccine. The rearrangement combines TRBV6-6 with TRBJ1-2; no D gene call is confident. This sequence was found in a woman in her forties or fifties with glioma. The DNA sequence is TGTGCCAGCAGCCACCGTGGGCAAGGCTACACCTTC. The encoded protein is CASSHRGQGYTF.